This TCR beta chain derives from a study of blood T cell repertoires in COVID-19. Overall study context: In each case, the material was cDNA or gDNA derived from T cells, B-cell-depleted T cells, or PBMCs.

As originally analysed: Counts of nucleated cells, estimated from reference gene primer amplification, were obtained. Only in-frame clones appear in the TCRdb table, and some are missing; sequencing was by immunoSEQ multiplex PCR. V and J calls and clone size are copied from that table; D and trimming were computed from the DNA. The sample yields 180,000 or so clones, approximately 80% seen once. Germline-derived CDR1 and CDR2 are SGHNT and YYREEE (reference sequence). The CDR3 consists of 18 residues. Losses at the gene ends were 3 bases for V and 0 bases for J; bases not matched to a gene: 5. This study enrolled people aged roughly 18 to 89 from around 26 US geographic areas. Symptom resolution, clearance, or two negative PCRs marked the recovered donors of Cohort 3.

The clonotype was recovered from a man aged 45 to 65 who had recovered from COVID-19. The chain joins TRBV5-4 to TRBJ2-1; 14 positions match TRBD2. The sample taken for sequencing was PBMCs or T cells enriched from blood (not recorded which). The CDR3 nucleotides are TGTGCCAGCAGCTCAACCGGGACTAGCGGGGGCTCCTACAATGAGCAGTTCTTC. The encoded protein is CASSSTGTSGGSYNEQFF. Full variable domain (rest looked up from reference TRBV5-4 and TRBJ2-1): ETGVTQSPTHLIKTRGQQVTLRCSSQSGHNTVSWYQQALGQGPQFIFQYYREEENGRGNFPPRFSGLQFPNYSSELNVNALELDDSALYLCASSSTGTSGGSYNEQFFGPGTRLTVL.